The clone carrying this T cell receptor beta chain was found once. Its target is not known. The data were taken from a study of T cell responses to AZD1222 COVID-19 vaccine. V lost 6 bases, J lost 0 bases, and 11 bases lay in between. Germline CDR1 is SNHLY and CDR2 is FYNNEI. The CDR3 loop spans 14 amino acids. TCRdb keeps only in-frame clones here, not all; method: immunoSEQ multiplex PCR. This table holds 100,000 to 120,000 clones, around 89% found once. Study-level results: Breadth and depth of Spike-specific TCRs rose after two AZD1222 doses. Donors in the cohort were predominantly white British and more often female, and clonal diversity was possibly underestimated. Repertoire sampling happened only post peak T cell response. Targets within unmutated variant regions were reportedly found for nearly half of spike-specific TCRs.

The receptor's source is an adult who received the AZD1222 COVID-19 vaccine. Sequenced material: peripheral blood, taken 28 days after the second AZD1222 dose. The chain couples TRBV2 to TRBJ1-2; no clear D gene. The CDR3 nucleotides read TGTGCCAGCAGGCCGGACCTTACTAACTATGGCTACACCTTC. Residues: CASRPDLTNYGYTF.